A few counts support the clone carrying this T cell receptor (beta chain). Treatment given: randomized to nivolumab then ipilimumab (arm A) or the reverse (arm B). DNA-damaging chemotherapy had not been given to any patient beforehand. From thawed PBMCs, live CD3+CD8+ cells negative for CD19 and CD56 were sorted. This sample is part of a study of sequential checkpoint blockade in melanoma. The wider study: Patients were randomized 1:1 to nivolumab-then-ipilimumab or ipilimumab-then-nivolumab first-line. Each arm's sequence ended with maintenance nivolumab.

This table comes from immunoSEQ multiplex PCR, and its TCRdb copy is limited to in-frame clones, with some not included. The data hold roughly 28,000 clones, with more than 60% observed a single time. The CDR3 is made up of 12 amino acids. Germline V CDR1 and CDR2: PRHDT, FYEKMQ (reference sequence). Trimming cost V 2 bases and J 10 bases, with 9 bases left between them. The chain links TRBV13 to TRBJ2-1; D might be TRBD1 (6 bases). The receptor's source is a human donor with melanoma. The input for sequencing was CD8+ T cells sorted from blood (inferred from file names), taken from a patient given nivolumab and ipilimumab in sequence. This chain's CDR3 is CASSLTGTEQFF. CDR3 nucleotide sequence: TGTGCCAGCAGCTTAACAGGGACAGAGCAGTTCTTC.